These 13 T cell receptor beta chains were all obtained from the same sample, sequenced in a study of shared clonotypes between healthy human individuals. CD8 cells regarded as naive lacked CD45RO, were positively chosen for CCR7, and omitted terminally differentiated effector memory CD45RA+ cells. Sequenced by immunoSEQ multiplex PCR; TCRdb stores in-frame clones only, minus some. The sample holds under 700,000 clones; 85% to 95% are singletons and the top ten take 0.095% to 0.14%. The source material was naive CD8+ T cells sorted from blood. All receptors come from a woman in her 30s in good health.

In the case of this clone: Mismatch with germline at one junction end may stem from a read error. The J gene is TRBJ2-7, the V gene TRBV7-8; the D gene could be TRBD1 or TRBD2 (7 bases each). CDR1 and CDR2 from the germline V gene are SGHVS and FQNEAQ. This CDR3 region has 12 residues. CDR3 sequence reads: CASSSLAEGADF. The DNA of the CDR3 is TGTGCCAGCAGCAGCCTAGCGGAGGGGGCCGACTTC.

This chain links TRBV28 with TRBJ1-4; D is uncertain. The CDR3 is 15 amino acids. V was trimmed by 5 bases and J by 8 bases, leaving 18 bases between them. Germline loops: CDR1 MDHEN, CDR2 SYDVKM. The CDR3 sequence is CASSPPRWRGEKLFF. CDR3 DNA: TGTGCCAGCAGTCCTCCCAGGTGGCGGGGAGAAAAACTGTTTTTT.

The chain combines TRBV4-1 with TRBJ2-1; D remains ambiguous. The CDR3 consists of 13 residues. Germline V gene data show CDR1 as MGHRA and CDR2 as YSYEKL. The V gene lost 0 bases and the J gene lost 9 bases, with 9 bases spanning the gap. The CDR3 DNA reads TGCGCCAGCAGCCAAGATCGGAGCGCTGAGCAGTTCTTC. It codes for CASSQDRSAEQFF.

The V call is TRBV6-4, the J call TRBJ2-7, with 12 positions matching TRBD1. The CDR3 loop spans 15 amino acids. V dropped 3 bases and J dropped 5; count of bases not matched to a gene: 5. The germline V gene has CDR1 MRHNA and CDR2 SNTAGT. CDR3 DNA: TGTGCCAGCAGTGAGGGGACAGGGGGCATGCACGAGCAGTACTTC. Translation gives CASSEGTGGMHEQYF.

This clone was picked up one time. The V call is TRBV4-1, the J call TRBJ2-2, with D unresolved. The V and J ends lost 0 bases and 0 bases respectively, with 8 bases between them. CDR1 is MGHRA and CDR2 is YSYEKL in the germline V gene. This CDR3 is 16 amino acids long. The DNA of the CDR3 is TGCGCCAGCAGCCAAGACGAACTTGCGAACACCGGGGAGCTGTTTTTT. It encodes CASSQDELANTGELFF.

This clone was detected only once. V gene TRBV28 combines with J gene TRBJ2-2; TRBD1 aligns across 8 bases. V trimming: 4 bases; J trimming: 1 base; junction bases outside the gene matches: 8. Per germline, CDR1 MDHEN and CDR2 SYDVKM. The CDR3 length is 17 residues. The CDR3 reads CASSSTQGAENTGELFF. CDR3 bases: TGTGCCAGCAGTTCCACGCAGGGGGCGGAGAACACCGGGGAGCTGTTTTTT.

The J gene is TRBJ2-2, the V gene TRBV28; 9 bases fit TRBD2. V shed 6 bases and J 2 bases; nucleotides not matched to a gene: 13. This CDR3 contains 18 residues. Per germline, CDR1 MDHEN and CDR2 SYDVKM. CDR3: CASSDTLAGVLNTGELFF. CDR3 coding DNA: TGTGCCAGCAGCGACACTTTAGCGGGAGTCCTCAACACCGGGGAGCTGTTTTTT.

J is TRBJ1-1 and V is TRBV19; D ambiguous. V dropped 6 bases and J dropped 5 bases, with 13 bases sitting between them. Germline V gives CDR1 LNHDA, CDR2 SQIVND (reference sequence). The length of the CDR3 is 13 residues. The CDR3 here is CASRSPWETEAFF. CDR3 DNA sequence: TGTGCCAGTAGGAGCCCCTGGGAAACTGAAGCTTTCTTT.

The V call is TRBV5-6, the J call TRBJ1-4; D ambiguous. Per germline, CDR1 SGHDT and CDR2 YYEEEE. The CDR3 is 13 residues long. V dropped 2 bases and J dropped 12 bases, with 14 bases sitting between them. As DNA, the CDR3 is TGTGCCAGCAGCTTCGGCTCTACGGAAGAACTGTTTTTT. It codes for CASSFGSTEELFF.

The gene calls are TRBV2 and TRBJ2-3; tentatively, D is TRBD2 (6 bases). The ends were cut back, 4 bases at V and 5 bases at J, with 13 bases in the middle. Germline V CDR1 and CDR2: SNHLY, FYNNEI. The length of the CDR3 is 14 residues. CDR3 in DNA: TGTGCCAGCAGTGGGGACTTTCGGGAAGATACGCAGTATTTT. Its translation: CASSGDFREDTQYF.

The chain recombines TRBV27 with TRBJ2-3; D not resolved. Trimming removed 5 bases from V and 0 bases from J, with 12 bases in between. The length of the CDR3 is 15 residues. Germline CDR1 MNHEY, CDR2 SMNVEV (reference sequence). The CDR3 bases are TGTGCCAGCAGTCCCCAGCACCTTAGCACAGATACGCAGTATTTT. Protein sequence: CASSPQHLSTDTQYF.

This chain links TRBV19 with TRBJ1-1; D unresolved. The CDR3 extends over 14 amino acids. Germline V gives CDR1 LNHDA, CDR2 SQIVND (reference sequence). V was pared by 3 bases and J by 1 base, with 9 bases between. CDR3 sequence reads: CASSITHPNTEAFF. The CDR3 DNA is TGTGCCAGTAGTATCACCCACCCGAACACTGAAGCTTTCTTT.

The chain carries TRBV6-5 and TRBJ2-7; 8 nucleotides line up with TRBD1. V lost 5 bases and J lost 4; bases outside the gene matches: 4. Germline CDR1 MNHEY, CDR2 SVGAGI. The CDR3 contains 13 residues. The CDR3: CASSGTGGYEQYF. CDR3 DNA: TGTGCCAGCAGTGGGACAGGCGGGTACGAGCAGTACTTC.